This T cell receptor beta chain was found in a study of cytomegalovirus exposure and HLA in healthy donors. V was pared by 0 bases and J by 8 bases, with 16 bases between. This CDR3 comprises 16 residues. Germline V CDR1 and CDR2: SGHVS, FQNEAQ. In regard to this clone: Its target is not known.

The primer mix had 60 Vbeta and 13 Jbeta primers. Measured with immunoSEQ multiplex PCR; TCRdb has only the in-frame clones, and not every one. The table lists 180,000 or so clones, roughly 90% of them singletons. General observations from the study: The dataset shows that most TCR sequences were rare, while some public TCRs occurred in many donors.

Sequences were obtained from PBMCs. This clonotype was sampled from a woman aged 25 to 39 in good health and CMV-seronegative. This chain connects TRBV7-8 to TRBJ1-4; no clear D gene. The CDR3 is CASSLARGPFREKLFF. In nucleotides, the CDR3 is TGTGCCAGCAGCTTAGCGCGAGGTCCCTTTCGGGAAAAACTGTTTTTT. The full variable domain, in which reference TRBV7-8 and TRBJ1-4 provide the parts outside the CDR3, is GAGVSQSPRYKVAKRGQDVALRCDPISGHVSLFWYQQALGQGPEFLTYFQNEAQLDKSGLPSDRFFAERPEGSVSTLKIQRTQQEDSAVYLCASSLARGPFREKLFFGSGTQLSVL.